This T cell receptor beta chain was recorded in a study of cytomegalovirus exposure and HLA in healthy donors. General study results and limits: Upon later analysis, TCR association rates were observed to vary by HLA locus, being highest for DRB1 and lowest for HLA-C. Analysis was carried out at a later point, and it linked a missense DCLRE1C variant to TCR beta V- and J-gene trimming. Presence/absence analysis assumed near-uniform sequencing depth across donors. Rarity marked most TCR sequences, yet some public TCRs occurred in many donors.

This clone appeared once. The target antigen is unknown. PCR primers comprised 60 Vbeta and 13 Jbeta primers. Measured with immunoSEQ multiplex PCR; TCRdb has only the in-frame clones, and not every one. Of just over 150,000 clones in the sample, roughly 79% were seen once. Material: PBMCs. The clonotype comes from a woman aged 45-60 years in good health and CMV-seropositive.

The CDR3 sequence is CATSGRAGAQYF. CDR3 DNA: TGTGCCACAAGCGGGAGGGCGGGAGCCCAGTACTTC. The gene calls are TRBV19 and TRBJ2-5; TRBD2 aligns across 10 bases. V was pared by 10 bases and J by 9 bases, with 8 bases of the junction left unmatched. Germline V gene sequence: CDR1 LNHDA, CDR2 SQIVND (reference sequence). The CDR3 covers 12 residues.